This TCR beta chain was recorded in a study of read filtering for tumor transcriptome and immune sequencing. The wider study: Among patients, approximately 17 were male and around 14 female, aged about 45 to 85 (mean about 70). Whole-study findings and limits: In IR-seq, single-read clonotypes were approximately 79% of clonotypes but roughly 3.5% of reads.

This library used about 360 ng RNA and molecular barcoded adaptors spanning alpha/delta and beta/gamma chains. TCRdb redid the calling of the reads with MiXCR, one entry per CDR3 protein. Of approximately 61,000 distinct CDR3 sequences in the sample, about a fifth are singletons; the top ten hold around 15%. In germline, CDR1 is LGHDT, CDR2 YNNKEL (reference sequence). The length of the CDR3 is 13 residues. V was shortened by 2 bases and J by 8 bases, with 9 bases between the two germline ends. This clonotype was counted many times. Its target is not known. The chain uses TRBV3-1 and TRBJ2-2; D might be TRBD1 (5 bases). The sample consisted of a population of CD138-negative cells sorted from bone marrow. The source of this sequence is a donor aged 40 or older with multiple myeloma. In DNA form, the CDR3 reads TGTGCCAGCAGCCAACAGGGTTATGGGGAGCTGTTTTTT. This sequence encodes CASSQQGYGELFF.